These 21 T cell receptor beta chains originate from one sample sequenced in a study of T cell clonotyping in hematopoietic cell transplantation. The data were produced by immunoSEQ multiplex PCR, yet TCRdb's version contains in-frame clones alone and is incomplete. Of tens of thousands of clones in the sample, less than 95% are singletons; the top ten hold roughly 0.82%. Sequencing input: peripheral blood mononuclear cells. The receptors derive from a woman aged 45-65 years in good health. Some clones in this sample may be carry-over from other donors' samples.

The chain couples TRBV5-1 to TRBJ2-3; D gene unclear. This CDR3 has 15 amino acids. The germline V and J ends were trimmed by 6 bases and 0 bases, with 14 bases remaining between them. In germline, CDR1 is SGHRS, CDR2 YFSETQ. CDR3 DNA: TGCGCCAGCACCAGGTGGGGTACTAGCACAGATACGCAGTATTTT. Protein: CASTRWGTSTDTQYF.

This clone was counted once. The chain uses TRBV7-2 and TRBJ1-1, with 10 bases lining up with TRBD1. J gave up 7 bases and V 1 base, and 3 bases lay outside the gene matches. This CDR3 region has 14 residues. Germline CDR1 reads SGHTA; CDR2 reads FQGNSA. CDR3 residues: CASSLGGQGGEAFF. In DNA, the CDR3 is TGTGCCAGCAGCTTAGGAGGACAGGGGGGTGAAGCTTTCTTT. Full variable domain (remainder filled in from reference TRBV7-2 and TRBJ1-1): GAGVSQSPSNKVTEKGKDVELRCDPISGHTALYWYRQSLGQGLEFLIYFQGNSAPDKSGLPSDRFSAERTGGSVSTLTIQRTQQEDSAVYLCASSLGGQGGEAFFGQGTRLTVV.

The chain joins TRBV11-3 to TRBJ2-1, with TRBD2 matching 8 bases. The CDR3 loop spans 15 amino acids. Germline-derived CDR1 and CDR2 are SGHNT and YENEEA. J lost 9 bases, V lost 0 bases, and 7 bases had no gene match. The CDR3 region has the DNA TGTGCCAGCAGCTTAGATCCGCGGGGGGCAGGTGAGCAGTTCTTC. Its protein product is CASSLDPRGAGEQFF.

The rearrangement joins TRBV19 to TRBJ2-3, with no clear D. This CDR3 has 10 amino acids. V was shortened by 4 bases and J by 5 bases, with 1 base between the two germline ends. Germline loops: CDR1 LNHDA, CDR2 SQIVND (reference sequence). This CDR3 reads CASSRDTQYF. CDR3 nucleotides: TGTGCCAGTAGTAGAGATACGCAGTATTTT.

This chain uses TRBV5-1 with TRBJ2-1; tentatively, D is TRBD2 (6 bases). The germline V gene encodes CDR1 SGHRS and CDR2 YFSETQ. The CDR3 length is 15 residues. The V end lost 3 bases, the J end lost 0 bases, and 10 bases lay between the germline ends. The CDR3: CASSWDSSSYNEQFF. The CDR3 region has the DNA TGCGCCAGCAGCTGGGACTCCAGCTCCTACAATGAGCAGTTCTTC.

The chain combines TRBV5-4 with TRBJ2-1; 7 bases match TRBD2. The CDR3 totals 14 residues. V was clipped by 5 bases and J by 2 bases; unmatched bases: 4. Germline CDR1 and CDR2: SGHNT and YYREEE (reference sequence). CDR3 residues: CASSPGGTYNEQFF. The CDR3 nucleotides are TGTGCCAGCAGTCCCGGGGGGACCTACAATGAGCAGTTCTTC.

V is TRBV27 and J is TRBJ1-2; tentatively, D is TRBD1 (6 bases). V shed 3 bases and J shed 7 bases, with 18 bases lying between them. The CDR3 is 15 amino acids. CDR1 is MNHEY, CDR2 SMNVEV, per germline (reference sequence). CDR3 DNA sequence: TGTGCCAGCAGTTTTGGGGGGGGCGCCCCAGGTGGCTACACCTTC. It specifies CASSFGGGAPGGYTF.

The chain combines TRBV25-1 with TRBJ1-2, with a weak D call TRBD1 (5 bases). Trimming pared 4 bases from V and 0 bases from J, leaving 15 bases between. Germline V gives CDR1 MGHDK, CDR2 SYGVNS. The CDR3 consists of 16 residues. The DNA for the CDR3 is TGTGCCAGCAGTGGGTCTCAGGGACCACCTAACTATGGCTACACCTTC. It specifies CASSGSQGPPNYGYTF.

This clone occurred a few times. The gene calls are TRBV4-2 and TRBJ1-6; no definite D call. Germline lookup yields CDR1 LGHNA and CDR2 YNFKEQ. V shed 0 bases and J shed 12 bases, with 9 bases lying between them. The CDR3 contains 13 residues. The chain's CDR3 is CASSQEQREPLHF. The CDR3 DNA sequence: TGTGCCAGCAGCCAAGAGCAGCGGGAACCCCTCCACTTT.

V is TRBV29-1 and J is TRBJ1-1, with unresolved D. The V end lost 4 bases, the J end lost 0 bases, and 6 bases lay between the germline ends. This CDR3 region has 12 residues. CDR1 is SQVTM, CDR2 ANQGSEA, per germline. CDR3 residues: CSVVPMNTEAFF. The DNA for the CDR3 is TGCAGCGTTGTTCCTATGAACACTGAAGCTTTCTTT.

This clone was detected only a few times. The chain employs TRBV11-3 and TRBJ1-1; D remains unclear. V lost 6 bases and J lost 1, with 12 bases in between. Germline-derived CDR1 and CDR2 are SGHNT and YENEEA. This CDR3 spans 14 amino acids. CDR3 residues: CASRKISSNTEAFF. Here the CDR3 DNA reads TGTGCCAGCAGAAAGATAAGCTCGAACACTGAAGCTTTCTTT.

The chain employs TRBV10-3 and TRBJ1-1; 8 bases line up with TRBD1. The CDR3 contains 16 residues. CDR1 and CDR2 from the germline V gene are ENHRY and SYGVKD. V trimming: 0 bases; J trimming: 4 bases; junction bases outside the gene matches: 7. In DNA, the CDR3 is TGTGCCATCAGTGAGTCAACCAGGGGGCCGAGCACTGAAGCTTTCTTT. It specifies CAISESTRGPSTEAFF.

The chain recombines TRBV28 with TRBJ2-7, with D perhaps TRBD1 (6 bases). The CDR3 is 12 amino acids. Germline values: CDR1 MDHEN, CDR2 SYDVKM. V was clipped by 4 bases and J by 7 bases, with 11 bases between them. CDR3 sequence reads: CASSSQGREQYF. As DNA, the CDR3 is TGTGCCAGCAGTTCCCAGGGGCGAGAGCAGTACTTC.

This sequence joins TRBV9 and TRBJ1-1, with 7 nucleotides matching TRBD1. Germline V gives CDR1 SGDLS, CDR2 YYNGEE. V shed 1 base and J 6 bases; nucleotides not matched to a gene: 3. CDR3 length: 13 residues. DNA for the CDR3: TGTGCCAGCAGCGTACAGGGGGGGGCTGAAGCTTTCTTT. Translated: CASSVQGGAEAFF.

This chain uses TRBV25-1 with TRBJ1-1, with a possible D match to TRBD1 (6 bases). Trimming took off 6 bases at V and 3 bases at J, with 14 bases between the two ends. Germline V gene lookup returns CDR1 MGHDK and CDR2 SYGVNS. CDR3 length equals 14 residues. CDR3 loop: CASSPSAGDTEAFF. The CDR3 DNA sequence: TGTGCCAGCAGCCCTTCGGCAGGGGACACTGAAGCTTTCTTT.

This rearrangement joins TRBV2 to TRBJ2-5, with D possibly TRBD2 on 5 matching bases. Trimming took 5 bases from V and 5 from J, leaving 18 bases between them. The CDR3 is 15 amino acids. The germline gives CDR1 SNHLY, CDR2 FYNNEI. The CDR3 DNA follows: TGTGCCAGCAGTACACCAGGACTCCTAGGCGAGACCCAGTACTTC. This translates into CASSTPGLLGETQYF.

This chain joins TRBV6-1 and TRBJ1-5; TRBD1 is a possible D gene (5 bases). Trimming stripped 0 bases from V and 10 bases from J, with 16 bases between. The germline CDR1 and CDR2 sequences are MNHNS and SASEGT. CDR3 length: 15 amino acids. CDR3 sequence reads: CASSEARGGLGPQHF. The CDR3 DNA sequence: TGTGCCAGCAGTGAAGCGCGCGGGGGTTTAGGACCCCAGCATTTT.

CDR3 DNA sequence: TGTGCCAGCAGTCAGGGACAGGGTAACTATGGCTACACCTTC. It specifies CASSQGQGNYGYTF. The rearrangement uses TRBV6-1 and TRBJ1-2; 9 nucleotides align to TRBD1. Germline lookup yields CDR1 MNHNS and CDR2 SASEGT. V shed 5 bases, J shed 1 base, and the junction held 2 bases outside the gene matches. This CDR3 has 14 amino acids.

This chain uses TRBV4-2 with TRBJ1-2; D ambiguous. The CDR3 has 14 amino acids. Germline V gene data show CDR1 as LGHNA and CDR2 as YNFKEQ. Trimming left V 8 bases short and J 0 bases short, with 13 bases between. CDR3 protein: CASGLVASNYGYTF. The CDR3 DNA reads as TGTGCCAGCGGCCTAGTTGCGTCTAACTATGGCTACACCTTC.

The CDR3 reads CASSSTEVSGANVLTF. In DNA form, the CDR3 reads TGCGCCAGCAGCTCGACCGAAGTCTCTGGGGCCAACGTCCTGACTTTC. The V call is TRBV5-1, the J call TRBJ2-6; no clear D gene. Germline CDR1 reads SGHRS; CDR2 reads YFSETQ. V lost 3 bases and J lost 0, with 10 bases in between. The CDR3 extends over 16 amino acids.

The CDR3 reads CASSLAGVYGYTF. The CDR3 bases are TGTGCCAGCAGTTTGGCGGGGGTTTATGGCTACACCTTC. The J gene is TRBJ1-2, the V gene TRBV27; D perhaps matches TRBD1 (5 bases). Looked up from germline, CDR1 is MNHEY and CDR2 is SMNVEV (reference sequence). Trimming cost V 3 bases and J 5 bases, with 10 bases left between them. This CDR3 is built from 13 residues.